This TCR beta chain was recovered during a study of T-cell memory formation after mild COVID-19. Study findings and constraints: There were some responding clones in pre-infection memory, which suggested that cross-reactive memory had joined. Contracting clones localized mainly to CM and EM when CD4+ and mainly to EMRA when CD8+. While clones contracting from day 15 to 85 were balanced between CD4 and CD8, later expanders leaned CD4+.

The CDR3 is 16 amino acids. The V gene lost 4 bases and the J gene lost 4 bases, with 18 bases spanning the gap. The germline CDR1 and CDR2 sequences are SGDLS and YYNGEE. A word on this clonotype: Its antigen is currently unknown.

5'RACE primed from the constant segment yielded TCR alpha and TCR beta cDNA libraries bearing sample barcodes and UMIs. TCRdb ran MiXCR on the 5' RACE reads and lists one entry per CDR3 protein. The data hold roughly 280,000 distinct CDR3 sequences, with 15% to 20% observed a single time. The sample was PBMCs or a T cell subset sorted from them (not recorded which). This chain uses TRBV9 with TRBJ1-3; D is unclear. The source is a man younger than 35 who had mild COVID-19 (a few samples of this study predate the infection). Cell type and time point are not known. The CDR3 loop reads CASSPRLESWGNTIYF. CDR3 nucleotides: TGTGCCAGCAGCCCCCGGCTCGAGAGTTGGGGAAACACCATATATTTT.